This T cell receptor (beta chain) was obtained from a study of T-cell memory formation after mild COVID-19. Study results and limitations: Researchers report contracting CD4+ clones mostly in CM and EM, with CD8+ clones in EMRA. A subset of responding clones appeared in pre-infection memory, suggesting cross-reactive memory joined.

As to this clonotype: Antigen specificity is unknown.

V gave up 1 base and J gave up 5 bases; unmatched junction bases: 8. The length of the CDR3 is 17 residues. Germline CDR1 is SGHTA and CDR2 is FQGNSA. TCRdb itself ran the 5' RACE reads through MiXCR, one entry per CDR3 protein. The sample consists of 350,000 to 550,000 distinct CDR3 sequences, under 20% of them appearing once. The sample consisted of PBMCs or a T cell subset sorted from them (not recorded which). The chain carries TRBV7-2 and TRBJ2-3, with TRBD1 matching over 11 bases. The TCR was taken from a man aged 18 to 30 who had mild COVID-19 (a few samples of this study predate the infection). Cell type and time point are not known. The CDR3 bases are TGTGCCAGCAGCTTAGACGGACAGGGGGCGCATGGAGATACGCAGTATTTT. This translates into CASSLDGQGAHGDTQYF.